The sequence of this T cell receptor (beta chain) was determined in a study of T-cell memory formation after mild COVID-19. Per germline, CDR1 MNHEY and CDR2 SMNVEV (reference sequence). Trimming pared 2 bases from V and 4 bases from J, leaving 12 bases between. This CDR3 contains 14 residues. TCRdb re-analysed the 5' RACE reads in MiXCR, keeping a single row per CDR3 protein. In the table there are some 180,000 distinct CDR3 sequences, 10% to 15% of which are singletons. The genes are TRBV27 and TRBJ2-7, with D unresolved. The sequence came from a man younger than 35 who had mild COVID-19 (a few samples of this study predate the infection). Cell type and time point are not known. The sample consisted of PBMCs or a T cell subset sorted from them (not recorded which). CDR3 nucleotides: TGTGCCAGCAGTTTAAGGATACCAGCTTACGAGCAGTACTTC. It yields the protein CASSLRIPAYEQYF.